The 14 T cell receptor beta chains listed next were all sequenced from one sample in a study of T cell responses to AZD1222 COVID-19 vaccine. TCRdb keeps only in-frame clones here, not all; method: immunoSEQ multiplex PCR. The sample includes about 120,000 clones, about 90% of them seen just once. Sequencing was performed on peripheral blood, taken on day 0 of AZD1222 vaccination. The receptors derive from an adult in good health.

This chain uses TRBV9 with TRBJ2-1; 10 bases match TRBD2. The CDR3 consists of 17 residues. Germline assignment: CDR1 SGDLS and CDR2 YYNGEE. Trimming at V came to 0 bases and at J to 7 bases, leaving 10 bases not matched to a gene. In DNA form, the CDR3 reads TGTGCCAGCAGCGTAGCACGAAGAACTAGCGGGAAGAATGAGCAGTTCTTC. This translates into CASSVARRTSGKNEQFF.

V and J are TRBV18 and TRBJ1-2; perhaps TRBD1 as D (6 bases). Trimming left V 3 bases short and J 3 bases short, with 14 bases between. CDR3 length equals 15 residues. CDR1 and CDR2 (germline): KGHSH, LQKENI. Here the CDR3 DNA reads TGTGCCAGCTCACCGGGACCGAGGGGGGACTATGGCTACACCTTC. It specifies CASSPGPRGDYGYTF.

The chain uses TRBV6-5 and TRBJ1-1; D remains unclear. Trimming shortened V by 10 bases and J by 0 bases, and 12 bases separated the two germline ends. The CDR3 spans 13 residues. CDR1 is MNHEY, CDR2 SVGAGI, per germline. Here the CDR3 DNA reads TGTGCCACCTCAAAAGAGATGAACACTGAAGCTTTCTTT. Translated: CATSKEMNTEAFF.

The V gene is TRBV28, the J gene TRBJ2-2, with 8 bases aligning to TRBD2. V lost 3 bases and J lost 6; bases outside the gene matches: 3. CDR3 length: 14 amino acids. Germline V gives CDR1 MDHEN, CDR2 SYDVKM. CDR3 in amino acids: CASSFGGRSGELFF. In DNA, the CDR3 is TGTGCCAGCAGTTTTGGCGGGAGGTCCGGGGAGCTGTTTTTT.

In this sample, this clone turned up a few times. V is TRBV6-5 and J is TRBJ1-2; D is unclear. V was trimmed by 6 bases and J by 0 bases, leaving 5 bases between them. Germline V lookup: CDR1 MNHEY, CDR2 SVGAGI. This CDR3 is built from 12 residues. CDR3 DNA sequence: TGTGCCAGCAGCGGGACTAACTATGGCTACACCTTC. This codes for CASSGTNYGYTF.

The chain joins TRBV19 to TRBJ2-4; D ambiguous. Looked up from germline, CDR1 is LNHDA and CDR2 is SQIVND (reference sequence). V was shortened by 3 bases and J by 10 bases, with 7 bases between the two germline ends. There are 11 residues in the CDR3. The CDR3 is CASSILGIQYF. The CDR3 DNA is TGTGCCAGTAGTATCCTGGGAATTCAGTACTTC.

The DNA for the CDR3 is TGTGCCAGCAGCCCAGGGGGCGCGAACACCGGGGAGCTGTTTTTT. The encoded protein is CASSPGGANTGELFF. The V call is TRBV7-9, the J call TRBJ2-2; 8 nucleotides agree with TRBD1. This CDR3 contains 15 residues. Trimming removed 5 bases from V and 0 bases from J; junction bases left unmatched: 2. Per germline, CDR1 SEHNR and CDR2 FQNEAQ (reference sequence).

The chain is built from TRBV7-8 and TRBJ1-1; 8 nucleotides line up with TRBD1. The CDR3 loop spans 14 amino acids. With 5 bases clipped from V and 4 bases from J, the junction kept 6 bases outside the gene matches. Germline V gives CDR1 SGHVS, CDR2 FQNEAQ. For the CDR3, the DNA is TGTGCCAGCAGCGCAGGGGGCGAGGTCACTGAAGCTTTCTTT. Residues: CASSAGGEVTEAFF.

The rearrangement links TRBV15 to TRBJ1-5; D uncertain. From germline, CDR1 is LNHNV and CDR2 YYDKDF (reference sequence). V lost 3 bases and J 0 bases, leaving 12 bases between the germline ends. This CDR3 spans 16 amino acids. This CDR3 reads CATSSLPRASNQPQHF. The CDR3 nucleotides read TGTGCCACCAGCAGCCTACCTCGGGCTAGCAATCAGCCCCAGCATTTT.

This clone was observed a single time. The chain links TRBV19 to TRBJ2-4; D unresolved. Between the trimmed V and J ends, which lost 4 bases and 0 bases, there was a span of 13 bases. In germline, CDR1 is LNHDA, CDR2 SQIVND (reference sequence). This CDR3 contains 16 residues. In nucleotides, the CDR3 is TGTGCCAGTAGTACCCGAACCCTAGTAGCCAAAAACATTCAGTACTTC. Amino acid sequence: CASSTRTLVAKNIQYF. The complete variable domain, with remaining parts taken from reference TRBV19 and TRBJ2-4, reads DGGITQSPKYLFRKEGQNVTLSCEQNLNHDAMYWYRQDPGQGLRLIYYSQIVNDFQKGDIAEGYSVSREKKESFPLTVTSAQKNPTAFYLCASSTRTLVAKNIQYFGAGTRLSVL.

The chain couples TRBV6-5 to TRBJ1-6; D remains unclear. Germline V CDR1 and CDR2: MNHEY, SVGAGI. The CDR3 spans 14 residues. V was trimmed by 6 bases and J by 7 bases, leaving 13 bases between them. The CDR3 DNA is TGTGCCAGCAGAAGACGGCAGCAGAATTCACCCCTCCACTTT. Its protein product is CASRRRQQNSPLHF.

V and J are TRBV19 and TRBJ2-2; 11 bases line up with TRBD2. With V trimmed by 5 bases and J by 2 bases, 4 bases remained unmatched. CDR3 length equals 16 residues. Germline lookup yields CDR1 LNHDA and CDR2 SQIVND (reference sequence). The CDR3 reads CASSQTSGSNTGELFF. The CDR3 nucleotides are TGTGCCAGTAGTCAAACTAGCGGGAGTAACACCGGGGAGCTGTTTTTT.

This rearrangement joins TRBV3-1 (or the pseudogene TRBV3-2) to TRBJ1-4; the D is unclear. The CDR3 is made up of 13 amino acids. Trimming left V 1 base short and J 3 bases short, with 3 bases between. The germline V gene encodes CDR1 LGHDT and CDR2 YNNKEL (reference sequence). CDR3 in amino acids: CASSQGPNEKLFF. The CDR3 nucleotides read TGTGCCAGCAGCCAAGGGCCTAATGAAAAACTGTTTTTT.

The V gene is TRBV28, the J gene TRBJ2-6; 7 nucleotides line up with TRBD2. Trimming took 4 bases from V and 0 from J; bases not matched to a gene: 6. Germline V lookup: CDR1 MDHEN, CDR2 SYDVKM. CDR3 length equals 17 residues. The CDR3 DNA sequence: TGTGCCAGCAGTTCCTCGGGGGGACCCTCTGGGGCCAACGTCCTGACTTTC. Its translation: CASSSSGGPSGANVLTF.